These 5 T cell receptor beta chains were sequenced from one sample in a study of blood T cell repertoires in COVID-19. Produced via immunoSEQ multiplex PCR; TCRdb's table is partial and in-frame only. There are roughly 290,000 clones in the sample; about 93% occur only once, and around 6.8% lies in the top ten. The source material was peripheral blood. These receptors all come from a woman under 40 with COVID-19, enrolled during active disease.

This clone was counted once. This sequence joins TRBV5-4 and TRBJ1-2; unclear D gene. Per the germline V gene, CDR1 is SGHNT and CDR2 is YYREEE (reference sequence). Trimming cost V 4 bases and J 8 bases, with 15 bases left between them. This CDR3 comprises 13 residues. This CDR3 reads CASSPAPGRGYTF. The CDR3 DNA reads TGTGCCAGCAGCCCCGCCCCAGGCAGGGGCTACACCTTC.

The chain couples TRBV19 to TRBJ2-7; D perhaps matches TRBD2 (5 bases). Germline V lookup: CDR1 LNHDA, CDR2 SQIVND (reference sequence). The CDR3 length is 15 residues. V was cut by 3 bases and J by 1 base, with 13 bases left in between. The CDR3 reads CASSMLSGRSYEQYF. The CDR3 DNA reads TGTGCCAGTAGTATGTTGAGCGGTAGATCCTACGAGCAGTACTTC. The whole variable domain, filled in from reference TRBV19 and TRBJ2-7, reads DGGITQSPKYLFRKEGQNVTLSCEQNLNHDAMYWYRQDPGQGLRLIYYSQIVNDFQKGDIAEGYSVSREKKESFPLTVTSAQKNPTAFYLCASSMLSGRSYEQYFGPGTRLTVT.

The chain carries TRBV10-3 and TRBJ2-7, with TRBD2 matching 13 bases. Trimming cost V 2 bases and J 2 bases; bases outside gene matches: 3. The CDR3 length is 16 residues. Germline values: CDR1 ENHRY, CDR2 SYGVKD. This CDR3 is CAISETGLAGAYEQYF. For the CDR3, the DNA is TGTGCCATCAGTGAGACCGGACTAGCGGGAGCCTACGAGCAGTACTTC.

The chain uses TRBV28 and TRBJ2-7; D ambiguous. The V gene lost 7 bases and the J gene lost 3 bases, with 10 bases spanning the gap. The CDR3 is 12 residues long. Germline assignment: CDR1 MDHEN and CDR2 SYDVKM. The CDR3 sequence is CASKESLYEQYF. DNA for the CDR3: TGTGCCAGCAAGGAGAGCCTCTACGAGCAGTACTTC.

The chain uses TRBV2 and TRBJ1-2, with 7 bases lining up with TRBD1. J was trimmed by 4 bases and V by 8 bases; bases with no gene match: 10. Germline CDR1 SNHLY, CDR2 FYNNEI. This CDR3 spans 14 amino acids. The CDR3 coding sequence is TGTGCCAGCGGCAGCCTGGGACAGCTCTATGGCTACACCTTC. As protein: CASGSLGQLYGYTF.